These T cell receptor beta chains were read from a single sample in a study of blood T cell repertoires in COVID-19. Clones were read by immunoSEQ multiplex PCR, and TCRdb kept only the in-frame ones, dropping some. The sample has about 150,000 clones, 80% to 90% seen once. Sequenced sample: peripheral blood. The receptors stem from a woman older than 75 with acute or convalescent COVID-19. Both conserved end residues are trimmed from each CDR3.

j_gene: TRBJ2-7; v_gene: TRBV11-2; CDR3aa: ASSGGWGRVTYEQY
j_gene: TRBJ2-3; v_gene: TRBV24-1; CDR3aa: ATSDRSGGAADTQY
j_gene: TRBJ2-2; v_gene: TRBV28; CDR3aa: ASSSGRGTLF
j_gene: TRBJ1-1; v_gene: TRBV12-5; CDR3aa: ASGVSYREGLRTEAF
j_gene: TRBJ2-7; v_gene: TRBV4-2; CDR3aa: ASSKPRGVSHEQY
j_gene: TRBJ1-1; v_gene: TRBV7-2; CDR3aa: ASSRDRSGTEAF
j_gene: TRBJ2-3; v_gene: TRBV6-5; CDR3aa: ALNFGGEATDTQY
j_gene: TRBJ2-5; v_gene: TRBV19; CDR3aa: ASSLDRGETQY
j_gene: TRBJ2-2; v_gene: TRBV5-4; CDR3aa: ASSIRQGITGELF
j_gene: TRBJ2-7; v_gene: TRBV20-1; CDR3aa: SARGHEQY
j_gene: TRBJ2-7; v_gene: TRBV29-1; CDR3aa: SVVGLAGTREQY
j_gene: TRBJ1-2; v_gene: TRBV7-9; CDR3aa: ASSFTGVDYGYT
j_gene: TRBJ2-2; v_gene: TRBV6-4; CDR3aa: ASSVDRNTGELF
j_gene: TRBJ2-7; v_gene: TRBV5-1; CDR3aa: ASSLGTGEVDEQY
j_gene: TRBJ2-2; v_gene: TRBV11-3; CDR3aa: ASSLTAGELF
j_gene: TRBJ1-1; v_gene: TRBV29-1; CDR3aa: SARTGGETEAF
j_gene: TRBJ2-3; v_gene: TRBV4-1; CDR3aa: ASSQEGQDTQY
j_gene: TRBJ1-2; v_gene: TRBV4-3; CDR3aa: ASSPGILSYGYT